The 27 T cell receptor beta chains listed next were all sequenced from one sample in a study of blood T cell repertoires in COVID-19. The method was immunoSEQ multiplex PCR; TCRdb's version includes in-frame clones alone and lacks a portion of them. The sample records some 270,000 clones, around nine tenths being singletons. The sample was peripheral blood. The receptors were gathered from a man younger than 40 with acute or convalescent COVID-19.

The rearrangement joins TRBV18 to TRBJ1-6; 7 nucleotides agree with TRBD1. With V trimmed by 3 bases and J by 2 bases, 4 bases remained unmatched. Germline CDR1 KGHSH, CDR2 LQKENI. This CDR3 region has 16 residues. This CDR3 reads CASSPTQGTYNSPLHF. The CDR3 DNA is TGTGCCAGCTCACCCACACAGGGGACCTATAATTCACCCCTCCACTTT.

The chain combines TRBV5-4 with TRBJ2-3, with D possibly matching TRBD2 (5 bases). V was trimmed by 4 bases and J by 2 bases, leaving 14 bases between them. Per the germline V gene, CDR1 is SGHNT and CDR2 is YYREEE (reference sequence). This CDR3 contains 15 residues. CDR3 in amino acids: CASSLERNPTDTQYF. In DNA, the CDR3 is TGTGCCAGCAGCCTAGAGCGGAATCCCACAGATACGCAGTATTTT.

The table lists this clone with a few counts. The gene calls are TRBV19 and TRBJ1-4; D remains unclear. V gave up 8 bases and J gave up 7 bases, with 14 bases separating them. Germline values: CDR1 LNHDA, CDR2 SQIVND (reference sequence). The CDR3 is 13 residues long. In DNA form, the CDR3 reads TGTGCCAGTCCTGGTAGCGGGGTTGAAAAACTGTTTTTT. It specifies CASPGSGVEKLFF.

The chain couples TRBV5-4 to TRBJ1-1; possible D gene TRBD1, 5 bases. V lost 0 bases to trimming and J lost 1 base, with 7 bases between them. The length of the CDR3 is 14 residues. Germline CDR1 SGHNT, CDR2 YYREEE (reference sequence). The CDR3 DNA reads as TGTGCCAGCAGCTTGGCCGGGGGGAACACTGAAGCTTTCTTT. This codes for CASSLAGGNTEAFF.

V gene TRBV28 combines with J gene TRBJ1-1; D ambiguous. Germline lookup yields CDR1 MDHEN and CDR2 SYDVKM. The CDR3 totals 14 residues. V lost 6 bases to trimming and J lost 4 bases, with 15 bases between them. CDR3 sequence reads: CASRVPLEGTEAFF. DNA of the CDR3: TGTGCCAGCAGGGTTCCTTTAGAGGGCACTGAAGCTTTCTTT.

The chain has TRBV6-5 and TRBJ1-5, with unresolved D. V lost 6 bases and J lost 7, with 13 bases in between. CDR1 is MNHEY and CDR2 is SVGAGI in the germline V gene. This CDR3 has 13 residues. The CDR3 protein is CASSPSVSQPQHF. The CDR3 coding sequence is TGTGCCAGCAGCCCCTCCGTATCGCAGCCCCAGCATTTT.

For this clone: In the same sample, other DNA sequences code for this CDR3. DNA for the CDR3: TGTGCCTGGAGGAGGACAGGGACATACGAGCAGTACTTC. Amino acids: CAWRRTGTYEQYF. The J gene is TRBJ2-7, the V gene TRBV30; 8 bases map to TRBD1. V was clipped by 3 bases and J by 4 bases; unmatched bases: 5. Germline assignment: CDR1 GTSNPN and CDR2 SVGIG (reference sequence). The CDR3 sequence is 13 residues long. Filled out from reference TRBV30 and TRBJ2-7, the complete variable domain reads SQTIHQWPATLVQPVGSPLSLECTVEGTSNPNLYWYRQAAGRGLQLLFYSVGIGQISSEVPQNLSASRPQDRQFILSSKKLLLSDSGFYLCAWRRTGTYEQYFGPGTRLTVT.

The chain joins TRBV5-1 to TRBJ2-1; 12 bases are shared with TRBD2. Germline V gene lookup returns CDR1 SGHRS and CDR2 YFSETQ. The junction had 5 bases not matched to a gene; V was cut back by 0 bases and J by 7 bases. This CDR3 comprises 16 residues. The CDR3 DNA reads TGCGCCAGCAGCTTGGTTCTAGCGGGGGGGCAGAATGAGCAGTTCTTC. It is translated as CASSLVLAGGQNEQFF.

Comment on this clone: The same CDR3 can be traced to other DNA sequences in this sample. The CDR3 nucleotides read TGCGCCAGCAGCCTAGCGGGGGGTGAAGAGACCCAGTACTTC. This translates into CASSLAGGEETQYF. The chain carries TRBV5-1 and TRBJ2-5; 11 bases line up with TRBD2. The CDR3 totals 14 residues. V lost 4 bases, J lost 3 bases, and 2 bases stayed unmatched. CDR1 is SGHRS, CDR2 YFSETQ, per germline.

This chain connects TRBV2 to TRBJ2-1; 8 bases map to TRBD2. There are 14 residues in the CDR3. Per germline, CDR1 SNHLY and CDR2 FYNNEI. V lost 6 bases to trimming and J lost 3 bases; unmatched junction nucleotides: 4. The DNA for the CDR3 is TGTGCCAGCAGGCGGGAGGAGTTCTACAATGAGCAGTTCTTC. Protein product: CASRREEFYNEQFF.

This chain joins TRBV5-1 and TRBJ2-3, with D unclear. Germline CDR1 reads SGHRS; CDR2 reads YFSETQ. The CDR3 is 17 amino acids. Trimming took off 2 bases at V and 0 bases at J, with 16 bases between the two ends. The CDR3 loop reads CASSFKPTGASTDTQYF. For the CDR3, the DNA is TGCGCCAGCAGCTTTAAACCCACCGGTGCTAGCACAGATACGCAGTATTTT.

V is TRBV14 and J is TRBJ2-7; D might be TRBD2 (5 bases). In germline, CDR1 is SGHDN, CDR2 FVKESK. The CDR3 loop spans 16 amino acids. V lost 2 bases and J 2 bases, leaving 16 bases between the germline ends. CDR3 DNA sequence: TGTGCCAGCAGCCAATGGATGACGGGAACAGCCTACGAGCAGTACTTC. Protein: CASSQWMTGTAYEQYF.

This clone was seen just once. The rearrangement uses TRBV5-1 and TRBJ1-2, with 8 positions matching TRBD1. V was clipped by 0 bases and J by 9 bases; unmatched bases: 4. The CDR3 extends over 13 amino acids. CDR1 and CDR2 from the germline V gene are SGHRS and YFSETQ. The CDR3 DNA follows: TGCGCCAGCAGCTTGGACAGGGGGGTTAGCTACACCTTC. Translated: CASSLDRGVSYTF.

This clone was seen a single time. The V call is TRBV7-2, the J call TRBJ1-2; D not resolved. CDR1 is SGHTA, CDR2 FQGNSA, per germline. The CDR3 runs to 13 residues. V lost 2 bases and J 6 bases, leaving 10 bases between the germline ends. Written as DNA, the CDR3 is TGTGCCAGCAGCTTAAGTCCGGAGAATGGCTACACCTTC. This translates into CASSLSPENGYTF.

This sequence joins TRBV10-3 and TRBJ2-3, with TRBD2 identical over 13 bases. The ends lost 6 bases at V and 3 bases at J; junction bases unmatched: 3. CDR1 is ENHRY, CDR2 SYGVKD, per germline. This CDR3 spans 15 amino acids. CDR3 in DNA: TGTGCCATCAGCCCGACTAGCGGGAGGACAGATACGCAGTATTTT. Translating gives CAISPTSGRTDTQYF.

The chain uses TRBV6-5 and TRBJ1-5; D is unresolved. V lost 7 bases to trimming and J lost 1 base, with 8 bases between them. CDR3 length: 13 residues. CDR1 and CDR2 from the germline V gene are MNHEY and SVGAGI. CDR3 sequence: CASTMRSNQPQHF. The DNA for the CDR3 is TGTGCCAGCACCATGCGGAGCAATCAGCCCCAGCATTTT.

V usage is TRBV30 and J usage is TRBJ1-1; D possibly corresponds to TRBD1 (5 bases). In germline, CDR1 is GTSNPN, CDR2 SVGIG (reference sequence). Trimming took off 5 bases at V and 6 bases at J, with 16 bases between the two ends. The CDR3 consists of 13 residues. The CDR3 protein is CAWGSGVTPEAFF. For the CDR3, the DNA is TGTGCCTGGGGTTCGGGGGTAACGCCTGAAGCTTTCTTT.

J is TRBJ2-7 and V is TRBV6-5, with D tentatively TRBD2 (6 bases). The V end was cut by 8 bases, the J end by 6 bases, with 17 bases between. The CDR3 loop spans 13 amino acids. Germline-derived CDR1 and CDR2 are MNHEY and SVGAGI. The CDR3 protein is CASCPVGGGEQYF. The CDR3 coding sequence is TGTGCCAGCTGCCCGGTCGGGGGTGGCGAGCAGTACTTC.

This rearrangement joins TRBV14 to TRBJ1-2; 8 bases fit TRBD1. V shed 7 bases, J shed 5 bases, and the junction held 6 bases outside the gene matches. This CDR3 spans 13 amino acids. Per the germline V gene, CDR1 is SGHDN and CDR2 is FVKESK. CDR3 nucleotides: TGTGCCAGCAACGGACAGGGTAGATATGGCTACACCTTC. Protein: CASNGQGRYGYTF.

The rearrangement uses TRBV19 and TRBJ1-5; D is uncertain. V was cut by 1 base and J by 0 bases, with 13 bases left in between. Germline CDR1 and CDR2: LNHDA and SQIVND (reference sequence). The CDR3 totals 17 residues. CDR3 DNA sequence: TGTGCCAGTAGTATAGGCGGTGGGAGGGATAGCAATCAGCCCCAGCATTTT. It encodes CASSIGGGRDSNQPQHF.

The genes are TRBV28 and TRBJ1-2, with 11 positions matching TRBD1. The germline gives CDR1 MDHEN, CDR2 SYDVKM. V gave up 11 bases and J gave up 4 bases; unmatched junction bases: 6. The CDR3 has 13 amino acids. CDR3 DNA: TGTGCCCTCCGGGACAGGGGGACCTATGGCTACACCTTC. It specifies CALRDRGTYGYTF.

The chain is built from TRBV7-2 and TRBJ2-1; 7 nucleotides align to TRBD1. Germline loops: CDR1 SGHTA, CDR2 FQGNSA. The CDR3 totals 15 residues. V was pared by 1 base and J by 2 bases, with 2 bases of the junction left unmatched. In nucleotides, the CDR3 is TGTGCCAGCAGCTTAGACAGGGGAACCTACAATGAGCAGTTCTTC. Its protein product is CASSLDRGTYNEQFF. The entire variable domain, with the rest obtained from reference TRBV7-2 and TRBJ2-1, is as follows: GAGVSQSPSNKVTEKGKDVELRCDPISGHTALYWYRQSLGQGLEFLIYFQGNSAPDKSGLPSDRFSAERTGGSVSTLTIQRTQQEDSAVYLCASSLDRGTYNEQFFGPGTRLTVL.

The chain links TRBV10-3 to TRBJ2-3; TRBD1 is a possible D gene (6 bases). V was clipped by 10 bases and J by 6 bases, with 17 bases between them. This CDR3 region has 13 residues. The V gene's germline CDR1 is ENHRY and CDR2 SYGVKD. CDR3 protein: CATEGVLRDTQYF. The CDR3 DNA reads TGTGCCACAGAGGGGGTCCTCAGGGATACGCAGTATTTT.

Remarks on this clone: One junction end disagrees with the germline gene, perhaps due to a read error. CDR3 nucleotides: TGTGCCAGCAGCGAAGGTTGGACTGATAATCAGCCCCAGCATTTT. Amino acids: CASSEGWTDNQPQHF. The rearrangement uses TRBV2 and TRBJ1-5; D gene unclear. This CDR3 is built from 15 residues. CDR1 is SNHLY, CDR2 FYNNEI, per germline.

A few counts support this clone. V gene TRBV7-6 combines with J gene TRBJ2-2, with D unclear. Trimming removed 5 bases at V and 4 bases at J, with 8 bases between. Germline V gene sequence: CDR1 SGHVS, CDR2 FNYEAQ. CDR3 length: 13 residues. CDR3: CASSPPRTGELFF. CDR3 in DNA: TGTGCCAGCAGCCCTCCCCGCACCGGGGAGCTGTTTTTT.

The J gene is TRBJ1-1, the V gene TRBV4-1; TRBD1 might be the D (5 bases). Germline CDR1 reads MGHRA; CDR2 reads YSYEKL. This CDR3 spans 14 amino acids. V lost 0 bases, J lost 4 bases, and 9 bases lay in between. The CDR3 loop reads CASSQDSGITEAFF. CDR3 DNA sequence: TGCGCCAGCAGCCAAGATTCAGGGATCACTGAAGCTTTCTTT.

The sample holds a few counts of this clone. V gene TRBV6-1 combines with J gene TRBJ1-4; 9 bases agree with TRBD1. This CDR3 region has 16 residues. V was clipped by 2 bases and J by 8 bases; unmatched bases: 9. Looked up from germline, CDR1 is MNHNS and CDR2 is SASEGT. The CDR3 bases are TGTGCCAGCAGTGAATTCGTGGGACAGGGTGGGGAAAAACTGTTTTTT. Translation: CASSEFVGQGGEKLFF.